The clone carrying this TCR beta chain was seen repeatedly, ten times or more. Its antigen is unidentified. Germline V gene lookup returns CDR1 MGHRA and CDR2 YSYEKL. Trimming cost V 2 bases and J 10 bases, with 20 bases left between them. The CDR3 runs to 15 residues. The source of the sample is a study of regulatory T cells in long-lasting Graves disease. Time point specified: newly diagnosed GD, antithyroid drugs for less than 3 months. After RNA was extracted from PBMCs, the TCR library was made from it. Construction of TCR beta libraries relied on iRepertoire HTBI primers and on Arm-PCR targeting CDR3 regions. MiXCR, applied by TCRdb to the multiplex PCR reads, yields one record per CDR3 protein. The profile shows about 460,000 distinct CDR3 sequences, 12% to 15% of them singletons. Study-wide results and caveats: Among samples with persistent disease, TRBV28, TRBJ1-2 and TRBJ2-5 were favored.

In addition, the sample was reused for a study of T cells in Graves' hyperthyroidism and ophthalmopathy. That study adds: Patients aged 18 to 65 had newly diagnosed hyperthyroidism of under 2 months' duration. The diagnostic basis comprised clinical symptoms, serum thyroxine and TRAb, thyroid ultrasound and orbital computed tomography.

Sequencing used peripheral blood mononuclear cells (PBMCs), obtained at new diagnosis, from a patient treated with antithyroid drugs. The TCR was taken from a woman aged 50 to 60 with Graves disease. The gene calls are TRBV4-1 and TRBJ1-1; TRBD1 might be the D (5 bases). The chain's CDR3 is CASSQQSQGGRGAFF. The CDR3 DNA reads as TGCGCCAGCAGCCAACAATCCCAGGGAGGGCGGGGAGCTTTCTTT.